These T cell receptor beta chains were read from a single sample in a study of identical twins. TCRdb used MiXCR to reprocess the 5' RACE reads, holding one entry per CDR3 protein. This sample yields around 340,000 distinct CDR3 sequences, of which around 9.7% are seen a single time; 8% to 10% belongs to the top ten. The sample comprised naive T cells sorted from blood. The receptors shown here come from a woman between 45 and 65 years old in good health. The CDR3 runs from the conserved cysteine through the conserved F or W. D genes are given only for firm matches. For some rows the clone size is stated as once, few or many, or as a class when expanded; others skip it.

CDR3aa: CAISDDQTGELFF
CDR3nt: TGTGCCATCAGTGATGACCAGACCGGGGAGCTGTTTTTT
abundance: NA
d_gene: NA
j_gene: TRBJ2-2
v_gene: TRBV10-3

CDR3aa: CASSYRGVDEKLFF
CDR3nt: TGCGCCAGCAGCTACAGGGGGGTAGATGAAAAACTGTTTTTT
abundance: NA
d_gene: TRBD1
j_gene: TRBJ1-4
v_gene: TRBV5-1

CDR3aa: CATSDSTGKETQYF
CDR3nt: TGTGCCACCAGTGACTCAACAGGGAAAGAGACCCAGTACTTC
abundance: NA
d_gene: NA
j_gene: TRBJ2-5
v_gene: TRBV24-1

CDR3aa: CASSVDRGGNGELFF
CDR3nt: TGTGCCAGCAGCGTAGATCGGGGGGGGAACGGGGAGCTGTTTTTT
abundance: many
d_gene: TRBD2
j_gene: TRBJ2-2
v_gene: TRBV9

CDR3aa: CASSEQGRAFF
CDR3nt: TGTGCCAGCAGTGAACAGGGGAGAGCTTTCTTT
abundance: NA
d_gene: NA
j_gene: TRBJ1-1
v_gene: TRBV6-1

CDR3aa: CASSLDGTGGTNEQFF
CDR3nt: TGCGCCAGCAGCTTGGACGGGACAGGGGGCACGAATGAGCAGTTCTTC
abundance: many
d_gene: TRBD1
j_gene: TRBJ2-1
v_gene: TRBV5-1

CDR3aa: CSARPPGLAGVETQYF
CDR3nt: TGCAGTGCTAGACCCCCGGGACTAGCGGGAGTGGAGACCCAGTACTTC
abundance: few
d_gene: TRBD2
j_gene: TRBJ2-5
v_gene: TRBV20-1

CDR3aa: CASSPDGNQPQHF
CDR3nt: TGTGCCAGCTCACCCGACGGGAATCAGCCCCAGCATTTT
abundance: many
d_gene: NA
j_gene: TRBJ1-5
v_gene: TRBV18

CDR3aa: CSARLVSYEQYF
CDR3nt: TGCAGCGCACGCCTCGTGTCCTACGAGCAGTACTTC
abundance: few
d_gene: NA
j_gene: TRBJ2-7
v_gene: TRBV29-1

CDR3aa: CSVEEARLAGVLVTDTQYF
CDR3nt: TGCAGCGTTGAAGAAGCAAGACTAGCGGGAGTCCTTGTCACAGATACGCAGTATTTT
abundance: few
d_gene: TRBD2
j_gene: TRBJ2-3
v_gene: TRBV29-1

CDR3aa: CASSWRGQNTGELFF
CDR3nt: TGTGCCAGCAGCTGGAGGGGACAAAACACCGGGGAGCTGTTTTTT
abundance: NA
d_gene: NA
j_gene: TRBJ2-2
v_gene: TRBV11-3

CDR3aa: CASSFVRTAQFF
CDR3nt: TGTGCCAGCAGTTTTGTACGGACAGCGCAGTTCTTC
abundance: many
d_gene: NA
j_gene: TRBJ2-1
v_gene: TRBV12-3/TRBV12-4

CDR3aa: CASSTSGGLTYGYTF
CDR3nt: TGTGCCAGCAGTACATCCGGGGGGCTTACCTATGGCTACACCTTC
abundance: few
d_gene: NA
j_gene: TRBJ1-2
v_gene: TRBV2

CDR3aa: CSASDLGTSISTDTQYF
CDR3nt: TGCAGTGCTAGTGACTTAGGGACTAGCATTTCCACAGATACGCAGTATTTT
abundance: few
d_gene: TRBD2
j_gene: TRBJ2-3
v_gene: TRBV20-1

CDR3aa: CASSYLKVSYEQYF
CDR3nt: TGTGCCAGCAGTTACCTCAAGGTGTCCTACGAGCAGTACTTC
abundance: NA
d_gene: NA
j_gene: TRBJ2-7
v_gene: TRBV6-2/TRBV6-3

CDR3aa: CASSLARTGLGGNEQFF
CDR3nt: TGTGCCAGCAGCTTGGCCCGGACGGGACTAGGAGGAAATGAGCAGTTCTTC
abundance: few
d_gene: TRBD2
j_gene: TRBJ2-1
v_gene: TRBV5-4

CDR3aa: CSASGLKNTGELFF
CDR3nt: TGCAGTGCTTCGGGACTGAAGAACACCGGGGAGCTGTTTTTT
abundance: few
d_gene: NA
j_gene: TRBJ2-2
v_gene: TRBV20-1

CDR3aa: CASSHGTSGSDTQYF
CDR3nt: TGTGCCAGCAGCCATGGGACTAGCGGGAGTGATACGCAGTATTTT
abundance: NA
d_gene: TRBD2
j_gene: TRBJ2-3
v_gene: TRBV3-1

CDR3aa: CASSSGQGSTDTQYF
CDR3nt: TGTGCCAGCAGCTCCGGCCAGGGTAGCACAGATACGCAGTATTTT
abundance: few
d_gene: NA
j_gene: TRBJ2-3
v_gene: TRBV12-3/TRBV12-4

CDR3aa: CASSLDWAPSTDTQYF
CDR3nt: TGCGCCAGCAGCTTGGATTGGGCGCCCTCCACAGATACGCAGTATTTT
abundance: few
d_gene: NA
j_gene: TRBJ2-3
v_gene: TRBV5-1

CDR3aa: CASRRLGTEAFF
CDR3nt: TGTGCCAGCAGACGGTTGGGAACTGAAGCTTTCTTT
abundance: few
d_gene: NA
j_gene: TRBJ1-1
v_gene: TRBV12-3/TRBV12-4

CDR3aa: CASSFDPDGSIGYTF
CDR3nt: TGCGCCAGCAGCTTCGATCCGGACGGATCTATCGGCTACACCTTC
abundance: many
d_gene: NA
j_gene: TRBJ1-2
v_gene: TRBV5-1

CDR3aa: CASSYSMAGGVDTGELFF
CDR3nt: TGTGCCAGCAGTTACTCGATGGCGGGAGGAGTGGACACCGGGGAGCTGTTTTTT
abundance: NA
d_gene: TRBD2
j_gene: TRBJ2-2
v_gene: TRBV6-2/TRBV6-3

CDR3aa: CAISELPLSGINTGELFF
CDR3nt: TGTGCCATCAGTGAGTTACCCCTTAGCGGGATCAACACCGGGGAGCTGTTTTTT
abundance: many
d_gene: TRBD2
j_gene: TRBJ2-2
v_gene: TRBV10-3

CDR3aa: CASSAMTGQSTDTQYF
CDR3nt: TGTGCCAGCAGTGCTATGACGGGACAGAGCACAGATACGCAGTATTTT
abundance: many
d_gene: TRBD1
j_gene: TRBJ2-3
v_gene: TRBV12-3/TRBV12-4

CDR3aa: CSATTSGGYTDTQYF
CDR3nt: TGCAGTGCCACGACTAGCGGGGGTTACACAGATACGCAGTATTTT
abundance: NA
d_gene: TRBD2
j_gene: TRBJ2-3
v_gene: TRBV20-1

CDR3aa: CASSQDASSNYGYTF
CDR3nt: TGTGCCAGCAGCCAAGACGCCAGTTCGAACTATGGCTACACCTTC
abundance: many
d_gene: NA
j_gene: TRBJ1-2
v_gene: TRBV4-2

CDR3aa: CASSYDINYGYTF
CDR3nt: TGTGCCAGCAGTTACGATATTAACTATGGCTACACCTTC
abundance: few
d_gene: NA
j_gene: TRBJ1-2
v_gene: TRBV6-5

CDR3aa: CASSGSGFGTGELFF
CDR3nt: TGTGCCAGCAGTGGTAGCGGGTTCGGGACCGGGGAGCTGTTTTTT
abundance: NA
d_gene: TRBD2
j_gene: TRBJ2-2
v_gene: TRBV6-6

CDR3aa: CASSPKTDTYEQYF
CDR3nt: TGTGCCAGCTCACCAAAAACTGATACCTACGAGCAGTACTTC
abundance: NA
d_gene: NA
j_gene: TRBJ2-7
v_gene: TRBV18

CDR3aa: CATSDGGSVESRETQYF
CDR3nt: TGTGCCACCAGTGATGGGGGTTCGGTGGAGTCAAGGGAGACCCAGTACTTC
abundance: few
d_gene: NA
j_gene: TRBJ2-5
v_gene: TRBV24-1

CDR3aa: CSVSPFNQNTEAFF
CDR3nt: TGCAGCGTTTCACCCTTTAATCAGAACACTGAAGCTTTCTTT
abundance: many
d_gene: NA
j_gene: TRBJ1-1
v_gene: TRBV29-1

CDR3aa: CSVEEASGMDEQFF
CDR3nt: TGCAGCGTTGAAGAGGCTAGCGGGATGGATGAGCAGTTCTTC
abundance: few
d_gene: TRBD2
j_gene: TRBJ2-1
v_gene: TRBV29-1

CDR3aa: CASSGGGTALTDTQYF
CDR3nt: TGCGCCAGCAGCGGGGGAGGGACAGCCCTCACAGATACGCAGTATTTT
abundance: many
d_gene: NA
j_gene: TRBJ2-3
v_gene: TRBV5-1

CDR3aa: CASSLAPAYNEQFF
CDR3nt: TGTGCCAGCAGTTTAGCGCCTGCCTACAATGAGCAGTTCTTC
abundance: NA
d_gene: NA
j_gene: TRBJ2-1
v_gene: TRBV27

CDR3aa: CASSLFGGTGGSGKNIQYF
CDR3nt: TGTGCCAGCAGTTTATTCGGTGGGACAGGGGGCTCGGGCAAAAACATTCAGTACTTC
abundance: many
d_gene: TRBD1
j_gene: TRBJ2-4
v_gene: TRBV28

CDR3aa: CASSSRQGLGTEAFF
CDR3nt: TGTGCCAGCAGTTCCCGACAGGGTTTGGGCACTGAAGCTTTCTTT
abundance: many
d_gene: TRBD1
j_gene: TRBJ1-1
v_gene: TRBV12-3/TRBV12-4

CDR3aa: CASSPLASGSGEQYF
CDR3nt: TGTGCCAGCAGTCCGCTGGCTAGCGGGAGTGGCGAGCAGTACTTC
abundance: few
d_gene: TRBD2
j_gene: TRBJ2-7
v_gene: TRBV12-3/TRBV12-4

CDR3aa: CASSIDSGSAFEQYF
CDR3nt: TGTGCCAGTAGTATCGATTCTGGGTCTGCATTCGAGCAGTACTTC
abundance: few
d_gene: NA
j_gene: TRBJ2-7
v_gene: TRBV19

CDR3aa: CASCYHTGELFF
CDR3nt: TGCGCCAGCTGCTATCACACCGGGGAGCTGTTTTTT
abundance: many
d_gene: NA
j_gene: TRBJ2-2
v_gene: TRBV10-2

CDR3aa: CASSIVVTSGTRSSNTGELFF
CDR3nt: TGTGCCAGTAGTATAGTTGTGACTAGCGGGACCCGGTCCTCAAACACCGGGGAGCTGTTTTTT
abundance: NA
d_gene: TRBD2
j_gene: TRBJ2-2
v_gene: TRBV19

CDR3aa: CASSTIREPYEQYF
CDR3nt: TGTGCCAGCAGTACCATACGGGAGCCCTACGAGCAGTACTTC
abundance: many
d_gene: NA
j_gene: TRBJ2-7
v_gene: TRBV6-5

CDR3aa: CASSQVGQGVDEQYF
CDR3nt: TGTGCCAGCAGCCAAGTAGGGCAGGGTGTGGACGAGCAGTACTTC
abundance: few
d_gene: NA
j_gene: TRBJ2-7
v_gene: TRBV3-1

CDR3aa: CASSRTMGEQFF
CDR3nt: TGTGCCAGCAGCCGCACGATGGGGGAGCAGTTCTTC
abundance: few
d_gene: NA
j_gene: TRBJ2-1
v_gene: TRBV28

CDR3aa: CASSARDRLNYGYTF
CDR3nt: TGTGCCAGCAGCGCCCGGGACAGACTAAACTATGGCTACACCTTC
abundance: few
d_gene: TRBD1
j_gene: TRBJ1-2
v_gene: TRBV7-9

CDR3aa: CASSGMRQTNTEAFF
CDR3nt: TGTGCCAGCAGTGGGATGCGCCAGACAAACACTGAAGCTTTCTTT
abundance: few
d_gene: NA
j_gene: TRBJ1-1
v_gene: TRBV2

CDR3aa: CASSEGVEGTSKEFF
CDR3nt: TGTGCCAGCAGTGAAGGGGTGGAGGGTACTAGTAAAGAGTTCTTC
abundance: many
d_gene: NA
j_gene: TRBJ2-1
v_gene: TRBV6-1

CDR3aa: CASSLELAAPNEQFF
CDR3nt: TGCGCCAGCAGCTTGGAACTAGCCGCCCCAAATGAGCAGTTCTTC
abundance: NA
d_gene: NA
j_gene: TRBJ2-1
v_gene: TRBV5-1

CDR3aa: CASSSRSGQNQPQHF
CDR3nt: TGTGCCAGCAGTTCCCGAAGTGGGCAGAATCAGCCCCAGCATTTT
abundance: many
d_gene: NA
j_gene: TRBJ1-5
v_gene: TRBV27

CDR3aa: CASRQTSGRVTDTQYF
CDR3nt: TGTGCCAGCAGGCAAACTAGCGGGAGGGTCACAGATACGCAGTATTTT
abundance: few
d_gene: TRBD2
j_gene: TRBJ2-3
v_gene: TRBV27

CDR3aa: CASSPLTDNEQFF
CDR3nt: TGTGCCAGCAGCCCCCTGACCGACAATGAGCAGTTCTTC
abundance: NA
d_gene: NA
j_gene: TRBJ2-1
v_gene: TRBV11-3

CDR3aa: CASSVPGEAGGPYNEQFF
CDR3nt: TGTGCCAGCAGTGTCCCAGGGGAAGCGGGAGGGCCCTACAATGAGCAGTTCTTC
abundance: NA
d_gene: TRBD2
j_gene: TRBJ2-1
v_gene: TRBV6-2/TRBV6-3

CDR3aa: CASTDLAGQPQHF
CDR3nt: TGTGCCAGCACCGACTTAGCGGGTCAGCCCCAGCATTTT
abundance: many
d_gene: NA
j_gene: TRBJ1-5
v_gene: TRBV12-3/TRBV12-4

CDR3aa: CASSQAGPNEKLFF
CDR3nt: TGCGCCAGCAGCCAGGCCGGGCCTAATGAAAAACTGTTTTTT
abundance: few
d_gene: NA
j_gene: TRBJ1-4
v_gene: TRBV4-1

CDR3aa: CASSHWTGGNYGYTF
CDR3nt: TGTGCCAGCAGCCACTGGACAGGGGGTAACTATGGCTACACCTTC
abundance: few
d_gene: TRBD1
j_gene: TRBJ1-2
v_gene: TRBV14

CDR3aa: CASSLAARETQYF
CDR3nt: TGCGCCAGCAGCTTGGCCGCAAGGGAGACCCAGTACTTC
abundance: NA
d_gene: NA
j_gene: TRBJ2-5
v_gene: TRBV5-1

CDR3aa: CASSYPGTDGYTF
CDR3nt: TGTGCCAGCAGTTACCCCGGGACAGATGGCTACACCTTC
abundance: NA
d_gene: TRBD1
j_gene: TRBJ1-2
v_gene: TRBV6-5